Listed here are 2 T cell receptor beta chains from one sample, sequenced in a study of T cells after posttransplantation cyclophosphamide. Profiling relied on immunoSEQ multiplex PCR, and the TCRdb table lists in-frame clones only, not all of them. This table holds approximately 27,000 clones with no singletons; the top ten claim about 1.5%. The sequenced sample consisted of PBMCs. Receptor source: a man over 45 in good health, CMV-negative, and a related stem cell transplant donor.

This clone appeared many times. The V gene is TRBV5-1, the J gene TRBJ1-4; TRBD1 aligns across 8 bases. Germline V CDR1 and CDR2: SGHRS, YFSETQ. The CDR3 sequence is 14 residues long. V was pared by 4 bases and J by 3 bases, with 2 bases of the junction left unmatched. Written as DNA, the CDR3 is TGCGCCAGCAGCCCGGGACAGGCTAATGAAAAACTGTTTTTT. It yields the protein CASSPGQANEKLFF.

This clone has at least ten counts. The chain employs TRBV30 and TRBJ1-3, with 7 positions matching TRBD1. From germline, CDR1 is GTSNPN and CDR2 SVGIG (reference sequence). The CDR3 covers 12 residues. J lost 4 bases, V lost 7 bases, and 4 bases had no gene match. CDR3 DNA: TGTGCCTCGACAGGGCAAGGAAACACCATATATTTT. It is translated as CASTGQGNTIYF.